Listed here are 17 T cell receptor beta chains from one sample, sequenced in a study of cytomegalovirus exposure and HLA in healthy donors. PCR was performed using 60 Vbeta and 13 Jbeta primers. Repertoires were generated with immunoSEQ multiplex PCR, while TCRdb's copy carries only in-frame clones and drops some. Among about 100,000 clones listed, roughly 76% were seen once. The sequenced sample was PBMCs. The receptors were gathered from a man between 18 and 29 years old in good health and CMV-seronegative.

The V gene is TRBV2, the J gene TRBJ2-5; 7 bases match TRBD2. Germline CDR1 SNHLY, CDR2 FYNNEI. After removal of 3 bases from V and 4 bases from J, the junction contained 5 bases not matched to a gene. The length of the CDR3 is 14 residues. The CDR3 loop is CASSEDGGGETQYF. CDR3 nucleotide sequence: TGTGCCAGCAGTGAGGATGGGGGGGGAGAGACCCAGTACTTC.

As for this clone: The sample has other DNA sequences that encode this CDR3 too. The genes are TRBV6-5 and TRBJ1-2; 7 nucleotides align to TRBD1. The V gene's germline CDR1 is MNHEY and CDR2 SVGAGI. The CDR3 spans 13 residues. J gave up 8 bases and V 2 bases, and 5 bases lay outside the gene matches. Here the CDR3 DNA reads TGTGCCAGCAGTTACCGACAGGGCGGAGGCTACACCTTC. It is translated as CASSYRQGGGYTF.

The chain joins TRBV28 to TRBJ2-7; tentative D call: TRBD1 (5 bases). Germline loops: CDR1 MDHEN, CDR2 SYDVKM. This CDR3 contains 11 residues. V lost 11 bases and J 2 bases, leaving 10 bases between the germline ends. CDR3 sequence: CAAQGPYEQYF. Here the CDR3 DNA reads TGTGCCGCCCAGGGTCCCTACGAGCAGTACTTC.

The chain couples TRBV10-2 to TRBJ1-2; D gene uncertain. CDR3 length: 16 amino acids. Trimming took 4 bases from V and 5 from J, leaving 20 bases between them. Germline CDR1 is WSHSY and CDR2 is SAAADI. Here the CDR3 reads CASSAWTPNSGYGYTF. Here the CDR3 DNA reads TGCGCCAGCAGTGCCTGGACCCCCAACAGCGGATATGGCTACACCTTC.

This sequence joins TRBV7-2 and TRBJ1-2, with 7 bases identical to TRBD1. Trimming took 2 bases from V and 6 from J; bases not matched to a gene: 3. Germline V lookup: CDR1 SGHTA, CDR2 FQGNSA. This CDR3 has 13 residues. In DNA, the CDR3 is TGTGCCAGCAGCTTACGACAGGGAGATGGCTACACCTTC. This codes for CASSLRQGDGYTF.

The CDR3: CASSMTGVPQPQHF. DNA of the CDR3: TGTGCCAGTAGTATGACAGGGGTCCCCCAGCCCCAGCATTTT. The V and J genes are TRBV19 and TRBJ1-5, with 8 bases matching TRBD1. The germline gives CDR1 LNHDA, CDR2 SQIVND (reference sequence). There are 14 residues in the CDR3. The V and J ends lost 3 bases and 7 bases, in that order; junction bases with no gene match: 5.

This clone has only one observation. V is TRBV7-9 and J is TRBJ2-2; 11 bases are a match to TRBD1. Germline values: CDR1 SEHNR, CDR2 FQNEAQ (reference sequence). This CDR3 comprises 16 residues. Unmatched junction bases numbered 6, after V lost 4 bases and J lost 5 bases. CDR3 DNA sequence: TGTGCCAGCAGCTCCGGACAGGGGGCCGAGACCGGGGAGCTGTTTTTT. Its protein is CASSSGQGAETGELFF.

This rearrangement joins TRBV6-6 to TRBJ1-1; D unresolved. Germline V gene lookup returns CDR1 MNHNY and CDR2 SVGAGI (reference sequence). V gave up 6 bases and J gave up 1 base, with 12 bases separating them. The CDR3 extends over 14 amino acids. This CDR3 reads CASSLVGGNTEAFF. The CDR3 bases are TGTGCCAGCAGCCTCGTAGGAGGGAACACTGAAGCTTTCTTT.

The genes are TRBV6-1 and TRBJ1-2; the D gene is possibly TRBD1 (5 bases). The V gene's germline CDR1 is MNHNS and CDR2 SASEGT. The germline V and J ends were trimmed by 2 bases and 8 bases, with 9 bases remaining between them. This CDR3 has 12 amino acids. The CDR3 DNA follows: TGTGCCAGCAGTGAACAGGGCGGCGGCTACACCTTC. Its protein is CASSEQGGGYTF.

The chain is built from TRBV5-1 and TRBJ2-1; weak D call: TRBD2 (6 bases). This CDR3 contains 15 residues. The germline V gene has CDR1 SGHRS and CDR2 YFSETQ. Trimming left V 1 base short and J 8 bases short, with 16 bases between. DNA for the CDR3: TGCGCCAGCAGCTTGCGGGCTAGCGTGAGCGATGAGCAGTTCTTC. Amino acids: CASSLRASVSDEQFF.

The rearrangement links TRBV15 to TRBJ2-4; maybe TRBD2 (6 bases). The V gene's germline CDR1 is LNHNV and CDR2 YYDKDF (reference sequence). This CDR3 spans 17 amino acids. Trimming shortened V by 5 bases and J by 7 bases, and 24 bases separated the two germline ends. CDR3 sequence (DNA): TGTGCCACCAGCCCCGGACACCTCTCGGGAGCAATCAACATTCAGTACTTC. Translating it yields CATSPGHLSGAINIQYF.

The chain joins TRBV11-3 to TRBJ1-4, with 10 bases identical to TRBD1. J lost 4 bases, V lost 5 bases, and 4 bases had no gene match. This CDR3 has 15 amino acids. Germline values: CDR1 SGHNT, CDR2 YENEEA. CDR3 nucleotides: TGTGCCAGCAGCCCCGGGACAGGGGTTAATGAAAAACTGTTTTTT. Translating gives CASSPGTGVNEKLFF.

The chain joins TRBV5-4 to TRBJ2-7; D possibly corresponds to TRBD1 (5 bases). Between the trimmed V and J ends, which lost 3 bases and 3 bases, there was a span of 16 bases. Germline assignment: CDR1 SGHNT and CDR2 YYREEE (reference sequence). The CDR3 sequence is 15 residues long. The CDR3 region is CASSSGQTAFYEQYF. In DNA form, the CDR3 reads TGTGCCAGCAGCTCGGGCCAGACAGCTTTCTACGAGCAGTACTTC.

The V gene is TRBV18, the J gene TRBJ1-3, with D possibly matching TRBD1 (5 bases). Trimming stripped 8 bases from V and 3 bases from J, with 17 bases between. The germline V gene has CDR1 KGHSH and CDR2 LQKENI. This CDR3 is 15 amino acids long. This CDR3 reads CASTTGTTNGNTIYF. CDR3 coding DNA: TGTGCCAGCACTACCGGGACTACCAATGGAAACACCATATATTTT. Drawing the rest from reference TRBV18 and TRBJ1-3, the complete variable domain is NAGVMQNPRHLVRRRGQEARLRCSPMKGHSHVYWYRQLPEEGLKFMVYLQKENIIDESGMPKERFSAEFPKEGPSILRIQQVVRGDSAAYFCASTTGTTNGNTIYFGEGSWLTVV.

This chain links TRBV6-6 with TRBJ2-7, with D possibly matching TRBD1 (5 bases). V shed 5 bases and J shed 2 bases, with 19 bases lying between them. Germline V lookup: CDR1 MNHNY, CDR2 SVGAGI (reference sequence). CDR3 length: 16 amino acids. As DNA, the CDR3 is TGTGCCAGCAGTCGACTGGTAGGGGAATTCACCTACGAGCAGTACTTC. Translated: CASSRLVGEFTYEQYF.

This clone showed up just a few times. The chain has TRBV5-4 and TRBJ1-4; D perhaps matches TRBD1 (6 bases). Trimming shortened V by 0 bases and J by 0 bases, and 12 bases separated the two germline ends. CDR3 length: 17 residues. The V gene's germline CDR1 is SGHNT and CDR2 YYREEE (reference sequence). The CDR3 nucleotides read TGTGCCAGCAGCTTGGGGGGGCTTGCCTCAACTAATGAAAAACTGTTTTTT. Translating gives CASSLGGLASTNEKLFF. Full variable domain (outside the CDR3, taken from reference TRBV5-4 and TRBJ1-4): ETGVTQSPTHLIKTRGQQVTLRCSSQSGHNTVSWYQQALGQGPQFIFQYYREEENGRGNFPPRFSGLQFPNYSSELNVNALELDDSALYLCASSLGGLASTNEKLFFGSGTQLSVL.

The count of this clone is one. The J gene is TRBJ2-6, the V gene TRBV29-1; D is uncertain. V was clipped by 5 bases and J by 4 bases, with 9 bases between them. CDR1 SQVTM and CDR2 ANQGSEA come from the germline V gene. This CDR3 is 13 amino acids long. CDR3 in amino acids: CSVSLAGANVLTF. The CDR3 nucleotides are TGCAGCGTTTCCTTAGCCGGGGCCAACGTCCTGACTTTC.